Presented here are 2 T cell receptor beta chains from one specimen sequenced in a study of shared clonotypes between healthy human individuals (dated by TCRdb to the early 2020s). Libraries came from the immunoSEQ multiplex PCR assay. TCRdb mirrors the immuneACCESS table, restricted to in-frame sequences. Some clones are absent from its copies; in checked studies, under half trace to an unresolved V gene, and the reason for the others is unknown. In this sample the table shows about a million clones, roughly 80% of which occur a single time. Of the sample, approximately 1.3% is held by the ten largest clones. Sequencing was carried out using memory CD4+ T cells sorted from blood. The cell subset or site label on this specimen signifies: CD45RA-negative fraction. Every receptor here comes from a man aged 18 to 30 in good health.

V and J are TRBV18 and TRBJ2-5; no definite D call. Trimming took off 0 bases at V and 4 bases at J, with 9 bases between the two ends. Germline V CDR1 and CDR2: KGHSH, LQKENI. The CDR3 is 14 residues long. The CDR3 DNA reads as TGTGCCAGCTCACCACCGGGGTCGGGAGAGACCCAGTACTTC. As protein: CASSPPGSGETQYF.

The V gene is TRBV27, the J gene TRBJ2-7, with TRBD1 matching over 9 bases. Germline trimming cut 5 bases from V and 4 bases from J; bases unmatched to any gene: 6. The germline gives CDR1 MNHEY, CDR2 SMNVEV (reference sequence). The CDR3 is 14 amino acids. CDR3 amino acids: CASSTRTGVYEQYF. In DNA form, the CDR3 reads TGTGCCAGCAGTACCCGGACAGGGGTGTACGAGCAGTACTTC.